This T cell receptor (beta chain) was sequenced during a study of blood T cell repertoires in COVID-19. Study-wide background: Both acute and convalescent COVID-19 samples were obtained from the United States, Italy and Spain. Sources were T cells, B-cell-depleted T cells, or PBMCs; the material itself was cDNA or gDNA.

Clones were read by immunoSEQ multiplex PCR, and TCRdb kept only the in-frame ones, dropping some. Of about 320,000 clones listed, 75% to 90% are singletons. The sample holds one count of this clone. CDR3 length: 15 residues. The germline gives CDR1 WSHSY, CDR2 SAAADI. Trimming shortened V by 5 bases and J by 0 bases, and 11 bases separated the two germline ends. The clonotype comes from a man aged 25-40 years who had recovered from COVID-19. The genes are TRBV10-2 and TRBJ2-1, with no clear D. Sequencing used PBMCs or T cells enriched from blood (not recorded which). The CDR3 DNA follows: TGCGCCAGCAGTAGCTCGGTTAGCTCCTACAATGAGCAGTTCTTC. Its translation is CASSSSVSSYNEQFF.